This is a list of T cell receptor beta chains from one sample in a study of T cell responses to AZD1222 COVID-19 vaccine. Method: immunoSEQ multiplex PCR; TCRdb's copy keeps in-frame clones and lacks some. The sample shows approximately 190,000 clones, over 80% of them seen only once. This specimen consisted of peripheral blood, obtained on day 0 of MenACWY control vaccination. All receptors derive from an adult in good health. Each CDR3 is given with its conserved first and last residue. The order of the fields is J gene, CDR3 length, V gene, clone size, D gene, CDR3 DNA, CDR3 protein. D genes are given only for firm matches. Clone sizes are given selectively: once, few, many, or a class where the clone is expanded.

j_call: TRBJ2-1; cdr3_length: 12; v_call: TRBV18; clone_size: -; d_call: TRBD2; cdr3_nt: TGTGCCAGCTCAACTAGCGGGGGCGAGCAGTTCTTC; cdr3_aa: CASSTSGGEQFF
j_call: TRBJ2-1; cdr3_length: 12; v_call: TRBV7-6; clone_size: -; d_call: -; cdr3_nt: TGTGCCAGCAGCGGAGAGGGGGGGGAGCAGTTCTTC; cdr3_aa: CASSGEGGEQFF
j_call: TRBJ1-5; cdr3_length: 15; v_call: TRBV28; clone_size: -; d_call: TRBD1; cdr3_nt: TGTGCCAGCACCATCACAGGGGTTCTCAATCAGCCCCAGCATTTT; cdr3_aa: CASTITGVLNQPQHF
j_call: TRBJ2-7; cdr3_length: 16; v_call: TRBV18; clone_size: -; d_call: TRBD1; cdr3_nt: TGTGCCAGCTCACTTCCTGGACAGGGGAGGTCCTACGAGCAGTACTTC; cdr3_aa: CASSLPGQGRSYEQYF
j_call: TRBJ2-1; cdr3_length: 17; v_call: TRBV2; clone_size: -; d_call: -; cdr3_nt: TGTGCCAGCACCGTAGAAAGGACCAGGCCTAGCCACAATGAGCAGTTCTTC; cdr3_aa: CASTVERTRPSHNEQFF
j_call: TRBJ2-5; cdr3_length: 17; v_call: TRBV29-1; clone_size: -; d_call: TRBD2; cdr3_nt: TGCAGCGTTGACCCCAGGGGGAGCGGGAGGGCCTGGGAGACCCAGTACTTC; cdr3_aa: CSVDPRGSGRAWETQYF
j_call: TRBJ2-5; cdr3_length: 14; v_call: TRBV18; clone_size: -; d_call: TRBD1; cdr3_nt: TGTGCCAGCTCACCTAGACAGGGCCAAGAGACCCAGTACTTC; cdr3_aa: CASSPRQGQETQYF
j_call: TRBJ1-2; cdr3_length: 13; v_call: TRBV5-6; clone_size: -; d_call: TRBD1; cdr3_nt: TGTGCCAGCAGCCTGACAGGGGACTATGGCTACACCTTC; cdr3_aa: CASSLTGDYGYTF
j_call: TRBJ1-5; cdr3_length: 14; v_call: TRBV30; clone_size: -; d_call: -; cdr3_nt: TGTGCCTGGAGTGTATCTGGCCCGGGGCAGCCCCAGCATTTT; cdr3_aa: CAWSVSGPGQPQHF
j_call: TRBJ1-4; cdr3_length: 15; v_call: TRBV4-1; clone_size: -; d_call: TRBD1; cdr3_nt: TGCGCCAGCAGCCAAGGAGAGACAGGGCGGGAAAAACTGTTTTTT; cdr3_aa: CASSQGETGREKLFF
j_call: TRBJ1-5; cdr3_length: 14; v_call: TRBV15; clone_size: -; d_call: -; cdr3_nt: TGTGCCACCAGCAGAGATAGGCGGAATCAGCCCCAGCATTTT; cdr3_aa: CATSRDRRNQPQHF
j_call: TRBJ1-2; cdr3_length: 15; v_call: TRBV4-1; clone_size: -; d_call: -; cdr3_nt: TGCGCCAGCAGCCACGGGCCCGGAGCTAACTATGGCTACACCTTC; cdr3_aa: CASSHGPGANYGYTF
j_call: TRBJ2-2; cdr3_length: 19; v_call: TRBV28; clone_size: -; d_call: -; cdr3_nt: TGTGCCAGCAGTTTTTGGGGTGTGTCAGGCCTTGGGTCCACCGGGGAGCTGTTTTTT; cdr3_aa: CASSFWGVSGLGSTGELFF
j_call: TRBJ1-2; cdr3_length: 15; v_call: TRBV5-4; clone_size: -; d_call: TRBD1; cdr3_nt: TGTGCCAGCACCCCCTCTCCGGGACAGGGGTTTGGCTACACCTTC; cdr3_aa: CASTPSPGQGFGYTF
j_call: TRBJ2-1; cdr3_length: 13; v_call: TRBV27; clone_size: -; d_call: -; cdr3_nt: TGTGCCAGCAGTTTATCCCACTACAATGAGCAGTTCTTC; cdr3_aa: CASSLSHYNEQFF
j_call: TRBJ1-5; cdr3_length: 12; v_call: TRBV7-9; clone_size: -; d_call: -; cdr3_nt: TGTGCCAGCAGAGAGGGAAATCAGCCCCAGCATTTT; cdr3_aa: CASREGNQPQHF
j_call: TRBJ2-5; cdr3_length: 15; v_call: TRBV28; clone_size: once; d_call: TRBD1; cdr3_nt: TGTGCCAGCAGCCCCCTAGGGGGCAACCAAGAGACCCAGTACTTC; cdr3_aa: CASSPLGGNQETQYF
j_call: TRBJ1-2; cdr3_length: 16; v_call: TRBV6-5; clone_size: -; d_call: -; cdr3_nt: TGTGCCAGCAGTTACCCAACGACAGGAGCCAACTATGGCTACACCTTC; cdr3_aa: CASSYPTTGANYGYTF
j_call: TRBJ1-1; cdr3_length: 14; v_call: TRBV3-1/TRBV3-2; clone_size: -; d_call: -; cdr3_nt: TGTGCCAGCAGTATACAGGGTAGAATGGCTGAAGCTTTCTTT; cdr3_aa: CASSIQGRMAEAFF
j_call: TRBJ2-2; cdr3_length: 16; v_call: TRBV10-3; clone_size: once; d_call: -; cdr3_nt: TGTGCCATCAGTGATTACCGGACAGCGAACACCGGGGAGCTGTTTTTT; cdr3_aa: CAISDYRTANTGELFF
j_call: TRBJ2-2; cdr3_length: 15; v_call: TRBV15; clone_size: -; d_call: -; cdr3_nt: TGTGCCACCAGCAGAGCGGGGATTACCCCCGGGGAGCTGTTTTTT; cdr3_aa: CATSRAGITPGELFF
j_call: TRBJ1-5; cdr3_length: 13; v_call: TRBV3-1/TRBV3-2; clone_size: -; d_call: -; cdr3_nt: TGTGCCAGCAGCCAAGAAGGGGATCAGCCCCAGCATTTT; cdr3_aa: CASSQEGDQPQHF
j_call: TRBJ1-1; cdr3_length: 12; v_call: TRBV28; clone_size: -; d_call: -; cdr3_nt: TGTGCCAGCAGGGAGAGGGGCACTGAAGCTTTCTTT; cdr3_aa: CASRERGTEAFF
j_call: TRBJ1-6; cdr3_length: 14; v_call: TRBV30; clone_size: -; d_call: -; cdr3_nt: TGTGCCTGGAGCGTACAGGGCGTGGGTTCACCCCTCCACTTT; cdr3_aa: CAWSVQGVGSPLHF
j_call: TRBJ2-1; cdr3_length: 17; v_call: TRBV11-2; clone_size: few; d_call: TRBD1; cdr3_nt: TGTGCCAGCAGCGCAAGCCCCGGGACAGGGGTAACCAATGAGCAGTTCTTC; cdr3_aa: CASSASPGTGVTNEQFF
j_call: TRBJ2-5; cdr3_length: 13; v_call: TRBV12-3/TRBV12-4; clone_size: -; d_call: -; cdr3_nt: TGTGCCAGCAGCCCACCCGAGGGAGAGACCCAGTACTTC; cdr3_aa: CASSPPEGETQYF
j_call: TRBJ1-3; cdr3_length: 14; v_call: TRBV28; clone_size: -; d_call: -; cdr3_nt: TGTGCCAGCAGTTTAGGGGGAAGTGGAAACACCATATATTTT; cdr3_aa: CASSLGGSGNTIYF
j_call: TRBJ2-7; cdr3_length: 13; v_call: TRBV19; clone_size: -; d_call: -; cdr3_nt: TGTGCCAGTAGTGACCAGGGTACCCACGAGCAGTACTTC; cdr3_aa: CASSDQGTHEQYF
j_call: TRBJ1-5; cdr3_length: 14; v_call: TRBV30; clone_size: few; d_call: TRBD1; cdr3_nt: TGTGCCTGGAGTGGGGCAGGGGGCAGTCAGCCCCAGCATTTT; cdr3_aa: CAWSGAGGSQPQHF
j_call: TRBJ2-3; cdr3_length: 16; v_call: TRBV7-6; clone_size: -; d_call: TRBD2; cdr3_nt: TGTGCCAGCAGCTTAGGGCTAGCGGGGGGGCAAGATACGCAGTATTTT; cdr3_aa: CASSLGLAGGQDTQYF
j_call: TRBJ2-7; cdr3_length: 13; v_call: TRBV2; clone_size: -; d_call: TRBD1; cdr3_nt: TGTGCCAGCAGGGGGACAGGGTTCTACGAGCAGTACTTC; cdr3_aa: CASRGTGFYEQYF